One and the same sample provided the 26 T cell receptor beta chains below, sequenced in a study of control samples from healthy donors and cancer patients. The repertoire was sequenced with immunoSEQ multiplex PCR; TCRdb's copy has only in-frame clones and lacks some. The repertoire consists of some 120,000 clones, with around 87% occurring once and the leading ten covering around 3%. The sample comprised blood. The receptors derive from a man in his sixties in good health.

The chain is built from TRBV28 and TRBJ1-2; D is perhaps TRBD1 (6 bases). The V end lost 5 bases, the J end lost 8 bases, and 15 bases lay between the germline ends. The CDR3 totals 13 residues. Germline CDR1 reads MDHEN; CDR2 reads SYDVKM. The CDR3 is CASSSEGGYGYTF. CDR3 sequence (DNA): TGTGCCAGCAGTAGCGAGGGGGGATACGGCTACACCTTC.

This chain connects TRBV27 to TRBJ1-2, with a tentative D call TRBD1 (5 bases). The CDR3 covers 15 residues. V lost 8 bases, J lost 2 bases, and 18 bases lay in between. Per germline, CDR1 MNHEY and CDR2 SMNVEV (reference sequence). CDR3 sequence reads: CASGYPGSLNYGYTF. CDR3 sequence (DNA): TGTGCCAGCGGCTATCCAGGGTCGCTGAACTATGGCTACACCTTC.

The chain has TRBV2 and TRBJ2-6, with 7 bases matching TRBD1. CDR3 length: 15 residues. From germline, CDR1 is SNHLY and CDR2 FYNNEI. The V segment lost 7 bases and the J segment 4 bases; nucleotides outside the gene matches: 7. The CDR3 DNA sequence: TGTGCCAGCACGCTACAGGGGCCCGGGGCCAACGTCCTGACTTTC. Protein product: CASTLQGPGANVLTF. Full variable domain (outside the CDR3, taken from reference TRBV2 and TRBJ2-6): EPEVTQTPSHQVTQMGQEVILRCVPISNHLYFYWYRQILGQKVEFLVSFYNNEISEKSEIFDDQFSVERPDGSNFTLKIRSTKLEDSAMYFCASTLQGPGANVLTFGAGSRLTVL.

This sequence joins TRBV5-1 and TRBJ1-4, with D perhaps TRBD1 (6 bases). The CDR3 totals 14 residues. Looked up from germline, CDR1 is SGHRS and CDR2 is YFSETQ. Trimming removed 0 bases from V and 8 bases from J, with 11 bases in between. CDR3 nucleotide sequence: TGCGCCAGCAGCTTGGATCAACAGGGCGAAAAACTGTTTTTT. It yields the protein CASSLDQQGEKLFF. Together with reference TRBV5-1 and TRBJ1-4, the CDR3 gives the full variable domain: KAGVTQTPRYLIKTRGQQVTLSCSPISGHRSVSWYQQTPGQGLQFLFEYFSETQRNKGNFPGRFSGRQFSNSRSEMNVSTLELGDSALYLCASSLDQQGEKLFFGSGTQLSVL.

The rearrangement uses TRBV6-5 and TRBJ1-3; D may be TRBD1 (6 bases). Germline CDR1 and CDR2: MNHEY and SVGAGI. Trimming removed 0 bases at V and 8 bases at J, with 8 bases between. The CDR3 loop spans 13 amino acids. The CDR3 protein is CASSYSTGYTIYF. CDR3 DNA sequence: TGTGCCAGCAGTTACTCTACAGGGTACACCATATATTTT.

The V gene is TRBV7-3, the J gene TRBJ2-3; D unresolved. In germline, CDR1 is SGHTA, CDR2 FQGTGA. The V and J ends lost 4 bases and 0 bases respectively, with 8 bases between them. The CDR3 runs to 14 residues. The CDR3 protein is CASSSTGSTDTQYF. CDR3 sequence (DNA): TGTGCCAGCAGCTCTACTGGTAGCACAGATACGCAGTATTTT.

The chain joins TRBV24-1 to TRBJ2-3; D not resolved. The CDR3 is made up of 15 amino acids. Germline CDR1 KGHDR, CDR2 SFDVKD. The V gene lost 3 bases and the J gene lost 5 bases, with 14 bases spanning the gap. The CDR3 sequence is CATSDLDGLGDTQYF. In DNA, the CDR3 is TGTGCCACCAGTGATCTGGACGGCTTAGGAGATACGCAGTATTTT.

V is TRBV28 and J is TRBJ1-1; tentatively, D is TRBD1 (5 bases). This CDR3 has 13 residues. Trimming shortened V by 5 bases and J by 1 base, and 8 bases separated the two germline ends. CDR1 and CDR2 (germline): MDHEN, SYDVKM. CDR3 DNA sequence: TGTGCCAGCAGTCGCGACAGGAACACTGAAGCTTTCTTT. Its translation: CASSRDRNTEAFF.

The chain has TRBV5-8 and TRBJ2-7; TRBD2 matches 9 bases. The CDR3 spans 19 residues. V dropped 3 bases and J dropped 7; count of bases not matched to a gene: 23. CDR1 is SGHTS and CDR2 is YDEGEE in the germline V gene. As DNA, the CDR3 is TGTGCCAGCAGCTCTCTCTCAGCCATTAGCGGGGGAGCTGTGTGGGAGCAGTACTTC. It translates to CASSSLSAISGGAVWEQYF. The variable domain in full, with the rest retrieved from reference TRBV5-8 and TRBJ2-7, is EAGVTQSPTHLIKTRGQQATLRCSPISGHTSVYWYQQALGLGLQFLLWYDEGEERNRGNFPPRFSGRQFPNYSSELNVNALELEDSALYLCASSSLSAISGGAVWEQYFGPGTRLTVT.

This clone was seen a handful of times. The rearrangement uses TRBV6-5 and TRBJ1-5; 8 bases fit TRBD1. Germline V gene lookup returns CDR1 MNHEY and CDR2 SVGAGI. CDR3 length: 13 amino acids. Unmatched junction bases numbered 7, after V lost 6 bases and J lost 9 bases. This chain's CDR3 is CASSPGGFSPQHF. DNA for the CDR3: TGTGCCAGCAGCCCAGGGGGCTTTTCGCCCCAGCATTTT.

J is TRBJ1-3 and V is TRBV6-6; TRBD1 matches 8 bases. Trimming took 5 bases from V and 1 from J; bases not matched to a gene: 10. The CDR3 runs 17 residues. The germline CDR1 and CDR2 sequences are MNHNY and SVGAGI (reference sequence). CDR3 DNA: TGTGCCAGCAGTCCGACCCGGACAGGGCGTTCTGGAAACACCATATATTTT. Amino acids: CASSPTRTGRSGNTIYF.

J is TRBJ1-2 and V is TRBV10-3; the match to TRBD1 covers 7 bases. The germline CDR1 and CDR2 sequences are ENHRY and SYGVKD. The CDR3 is 16 amino acids. The trim removed 3 bases at V and 4 bases at J, leaving 11 bases unmatched. For the CDR3, the DNA is TGTGCCATCAGTGACCCTATTGGGACAGCTCTCTATGGCTACACCTTC. This codes for CAISDPIGTALYGYTF.

CDR3 coding DNA: TGCGCCAGCAGCGCCCAGGCAGGGACGGGTAATTCACCCCTCCACTTT. Translated: CASSAQAGTGNSPLHF. The rearrangement links TRBV5-1 to TRBJ1-6; perhaps TRBD1 as D (5 bases). Germline V lookup: CDR1 SGHRS, CDR2 YFSETQ. V was pared by 4 bases and J by 6 bases, with 17 bases between. This CDR3 is built from 16 residues.

V gene TRBV28 combines with J gene TRBJ2-7; 7 bases match TRBD1. Germline V gene data show CDR1 as MDHEN and CDR2 as SYDVKM. V was clipped by 4 bases and J by 2 bases; unmatched bases: 8. CDR3 length: 15 residues. CDR3: CASSYRGLQTYEQYF. The CDR3 nucleotides are TGTGCCAGCAGTTACAGGGGCCTACAGACCTACGAGCAGTACTTC.

V gene TRBV12-5 combines with J gene TRBJ2-1, with 11 bases identical to TRBD2. This CDR3 has 22 amino acids. CDR1 is LGHNT, CDR2 FRNRAP, per germline. J lost 5 bases, V lost 0 bases, and 21 bases had no gene match. The CDR3 sequence is CASGLVRARLAGGEPPNNEQFF. The CDR3 DNA reads TGTGCTAGTGGTTTGGTAAGGGCTCGGCTAGCGGGGGGCGAACCCCCGAACAATGAGCAGTTCTTC.

This clone is a singleton in its sample. V gene TRBV11-3 combines with J gene TRBJ2-1, with D tentatively TRBD1 (5 bases). This CDR3 region has 13 residues. Germline CDR1 reads SGHNT; CDR2 reads YENEEA. With 5 bases removed from V and 9 bases from J, the gap between germline ends came to 14 bases. The chain's CDR3 is CASSDLQGTEQFF. The DNA for the CDR3 is TGTGCCAGCAGCGACTTGCAGGGCACTGAGCAGTTCTTC.

The chain combines TRBV5-1 with TRBJ1-6, with D hard to call. CDR3 length: 15 residues. Germline CDR1 SGHRS, CDR2 YFSETQ. V was cut by 7 bases and J by 8 bases, with 19 bases left in between. CDR3 sequence: CASRPHLSLDSPLHF. CDR3 DNA sequence: TGCGCCAGCCGCCCACATCTCAGCCTCGATTCACCCCTCCACTTT.

This clone showed up just once. The chain combines TRBV6-5 with TRBJ1-6, with D unresolved. The CDR3 totals 15 residues. With 0 bases removed from V and 6 bases from J, the gap between germline ends came to 9 bases. Germline V gives CDR1 MNHEY, CDR2 SVGAGI. The CDR3 coding sequence is TGTGCCAGCAGTTACTCGACGGGAGCTAATTCACCCCTCCACTTT. Translation gives CASSYSTGANSPLHF.

This chain connects TRBV4-1 to TRBJ1-6; no definite D call. This CDR3 spans 14 amino acids. Per the germline V gene, CDR1 is MGHRA and CDR2 is YSYEKL. Trimming pared 0 bases from V and 13 bases from J, leaving 13 bases between. CDR3 region: CASSQEEGWGPLHF. The CDR3, as DNA: TGCGCCAGCAGCCAAGAGGAGGGTTGGGGTCCCCTCCACTTT.

This clone was seen a single time. The chain employs TRBV3-1 (or the pseudogene TRBV3-2) and TRBJ2-5; 10 bases are a match to TRBD1. The trim removed 4 bases at V and 1 base at J, leaving 3 bases unmatched. CDR3 length: 15 residues. Germline CDR1 is LGHDT and CDR2 is YNNKEL (reference sequence). Written as DNA, the CDR3 is TGTGCCAGCAGCCGGGGGACAGGGGCCCAAGAGACCCAGTACTTC. This translates into CASSRGTGAQETQYF.

V is TRBV6-1 and J is TRBJ2-5; the match to TRBD1 covers 9 bases. Germline CDR1 reads MNHNS; CDR2 reads SASEGT. J lost 1 base, V lost 4 bases, and 7 bases had no gene match. The CDR3 runs to 16 residues. DNA for the CDR3: TGTGCCAGCAGTGTTAGGACAGGGGCGACCCAAGAGACCCAGTACTTC. Its translation: CASSVRTGATQETQYF.

The chain joins TRBV4-2 to TRBJ1-6; unclear D gene. This CDR3 contains 14 residues. V gave up 0 bases and J gave up 8 bases, with 8 bases separating them. Germline-derived CDR1 and CDR2 are LGHNA and YNFKEQ. In nucleotides, the CDR3 is TGTGCCAGCAGCCAAGACGCCGTAGATTCACCCCTCCACTTT. This sequence encodes CASSQDAVDSPLHF.

This chain uses TRBV6-5 with TRBJ1-6; D gene ambiguous. Germline assignment: CDR1 MNHEY and CDR2 SVGAGI. The CDR3 sequence is 15 residues long. V was pared by 0 bases and J by 4 bases, with 7 bases between. CDR3 bases: TGTGCCAGCAGTTACTCGACTCATTATAATTCACCCCTCCACTTT. It encodes CASSYSTHYNSPLHF.

V is TRBV6-2 or TRBV6-3 and J is TRBJ2-7, with D possibly being TRBD1 (5 bases). CDR3 size: 11 residues. V dropped 5 bases and J dropped 4 bases, with 6 bases sitting between them. Germline CDR1 reads MNHEY; CDR2 reads SVGEGT. The CDR3 bases are TGTGCCAGCAGTAACAGGTACGAGCAGTACTTC. As protein: CASSNRYEQYF.

This chain connects TRBV6-5 to TRBJ1-5, with 9 bases fitting TRBD1. CDR1 and CDR2 from the germline V gene are MNHEY and SVGAGI. V trimming: 4 bases; J trimming: 1 base; junction bases outside the gene matches: 2. The CDR3 runs 15 residues. The CDR3 coding sequence is TGTGCCAGCAGTTTCACAGGGGGCAGCAATCAGCCCCAGCATTTT. This sequence encodes CASSFTGGSNQPQHF.

V is TRBV7-2 and J is TRBJ1-6; D ambiguous. This CDR3 contains 16 residues. CDR1 SGHTA and CDR2 FQGNSA come from the germline V gene. Trimming removed 1 base from V and 6 bases from J, with 13 bases in between. The DNA of the CDR3 is TGTGCCAGCAGCTTAGGGGCGCAGAGCCCTAATTCACCCCTCCACTTT. Amino acids: CASSLGAQSPNSPLHF.